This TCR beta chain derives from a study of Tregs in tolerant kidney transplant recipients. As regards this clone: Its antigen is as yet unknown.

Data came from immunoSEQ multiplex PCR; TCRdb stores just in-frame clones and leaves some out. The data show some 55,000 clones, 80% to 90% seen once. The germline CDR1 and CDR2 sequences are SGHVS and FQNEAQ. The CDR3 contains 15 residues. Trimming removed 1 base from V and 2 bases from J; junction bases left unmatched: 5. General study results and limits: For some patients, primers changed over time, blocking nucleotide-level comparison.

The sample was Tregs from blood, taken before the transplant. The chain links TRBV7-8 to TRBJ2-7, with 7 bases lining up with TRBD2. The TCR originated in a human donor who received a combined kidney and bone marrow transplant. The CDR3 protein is CASSLVVAGTYEQYF. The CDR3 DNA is TGTGCCAGCAGCTTAGTAGTAGCGGGCACCTACGAGCAGTACTTC. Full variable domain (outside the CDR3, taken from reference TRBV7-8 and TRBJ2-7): GAGVSQSPRYKVAKRGQDVALRCDPISGHVSLFWYQQALGQGPEFLTYFQNEAQLDKSGLPSDRFFAERPEGSVSTLKIQRTQQEDSAVYLCASSLVVAGTYEQYFGPGTRLTVT.